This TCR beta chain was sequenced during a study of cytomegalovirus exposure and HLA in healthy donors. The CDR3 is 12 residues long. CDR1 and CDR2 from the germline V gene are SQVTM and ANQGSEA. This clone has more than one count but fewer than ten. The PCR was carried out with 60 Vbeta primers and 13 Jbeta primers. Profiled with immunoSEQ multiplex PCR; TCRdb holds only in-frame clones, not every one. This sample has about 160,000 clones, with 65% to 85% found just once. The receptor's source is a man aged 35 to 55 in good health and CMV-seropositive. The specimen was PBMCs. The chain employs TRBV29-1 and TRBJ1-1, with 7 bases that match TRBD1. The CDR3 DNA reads TGCAGTTCGACGGGCAGGGGGAATGAAGCTTTCTTT. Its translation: CSSTGRGNEAFF.